This T cell receptor (beta chain) was profiled in a study of T cell responses to AZD1222 COVID-19 vaccine. Study-wide results and caveats: Possibly, clonal diversity was underestimated; donors were largely white British and included more females.

This clone was recorded only once. Its specificity is unknown. Germline V gene data show CDR1 as SGHTA and CDR2 as FQGNSA. There are 13 residues in the CDR3. J was trimmed by 5 bases and V by 2 bases; bases with no gene match: 3. Data came from immunoSEQ multiplex PCR; TCRdb stores just in-frame clones and leaves some out. This table has roughly 110,000 clones, roughly 90% appearing once. Source: peripheral blood, taken on day 0 of AZD1222 vaccination. The receptor was derived from an adult in good health. The gene calls are TRBV7-2 and TRBJ2-7, with 7 bases that match TRBD1. CDR3 nucleotide sequence: TGTGCCAGCAGCTTAAGAGGGGGCGACGAGCAGTACTTC. It specifies CASSLRGGDEQYF.